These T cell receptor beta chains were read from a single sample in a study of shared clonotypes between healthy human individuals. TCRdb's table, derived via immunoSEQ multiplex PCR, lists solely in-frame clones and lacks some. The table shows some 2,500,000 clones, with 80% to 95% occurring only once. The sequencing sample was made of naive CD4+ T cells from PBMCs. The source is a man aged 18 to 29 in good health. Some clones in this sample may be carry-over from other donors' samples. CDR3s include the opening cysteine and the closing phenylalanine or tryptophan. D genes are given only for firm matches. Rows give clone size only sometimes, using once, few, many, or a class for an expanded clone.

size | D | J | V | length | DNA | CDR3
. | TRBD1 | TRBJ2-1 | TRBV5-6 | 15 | TGTGCCAGCAGCTGGACAGGGGGCGTCTACAATGAGCAGTTCTTC | CASSWTGGVYNEQFF
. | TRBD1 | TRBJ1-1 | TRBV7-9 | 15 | TGTGCCAGCAGCCCCCGGGGACAGGGCGGCACTGAAGCTTTCTTT | CASSPRGQGGTEAFF
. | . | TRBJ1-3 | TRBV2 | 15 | TGTGCCAGCAGTCTCCGACGGAACTCTGGAAACACCATATATTTT | CASSLRRNSGNTIYF
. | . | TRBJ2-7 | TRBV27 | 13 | TGTGCCAGCAGACAGTCCAACAGCTACGAGCAGTACTTC | CASRQSNSYEQYF
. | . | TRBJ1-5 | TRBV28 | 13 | TGTGCCAGCAGGACCTCGGTGGTTCAGCCCCAGCATTTT | CASRTSVVQPQHF
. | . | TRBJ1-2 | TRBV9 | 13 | TGTGCCAGCAGCGTAGGGGGTGACTATGGCTACACCTTC | CASSVGGDYGYTF
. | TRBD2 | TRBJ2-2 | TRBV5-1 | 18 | TGCGCCAGCAGCAGGGAGGGACTAGCGGGATCTTCTTCCGGGGAGCTGTTTTTT | CASSREGLAGSSSGELFF
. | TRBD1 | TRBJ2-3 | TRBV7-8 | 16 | TGTGCCAGCAGCTCTCGACAGGGGGCTGGCACAGATACGCAGTATTTT | CASSSRQGAGTDTQYF
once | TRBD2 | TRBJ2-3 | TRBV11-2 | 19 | TGTGCCAGCAGCCCTCCTCCGACTAGCGGTAGCCACCCCACAGATACGCAGTATTTT | CASSPPPTSGSHPTDTQYF
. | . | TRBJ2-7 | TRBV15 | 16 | TGTGCCACCAGCAAGGACCCACAGCGAGCAGTCTACGAGCAGTACTTC | CATSKDPQRAVYEQYF
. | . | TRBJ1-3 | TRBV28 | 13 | TGTGCCAGCAGGGGCTATCGTGGAAACACCATATATTTT | CASRGYRGNTIYF
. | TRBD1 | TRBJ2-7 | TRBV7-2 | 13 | TGTGCCAGCAGCTGGGGACAGGACTACGAGCAGTACTTC | CASSWGQDYEQYF
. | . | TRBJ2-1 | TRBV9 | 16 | TGTGCCAGCAGCGTAGCCCCAAATGGGCAGGTCAATGAGCAGTTCTTC | CASSVAPNGQVNEQFF
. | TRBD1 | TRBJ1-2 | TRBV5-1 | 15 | TGCGCCAGCAGCCTGAGGGGGCGCGGTAACTATGGCTACACCTTC | CASSLRGRGNYGYTF
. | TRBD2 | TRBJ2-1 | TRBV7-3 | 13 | TGTGCCAGCAGCCCGGGACTAGCGGGAGAGCAGTTCTTC | CASSPGLAGEQFF
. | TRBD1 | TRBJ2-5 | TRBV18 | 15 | TGTGCCAGCTCACCAGGGACAGGGGCAGAAGAGACCCAGTACTTC | CASSPGTGAEETQYF
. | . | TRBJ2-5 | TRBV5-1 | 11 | TGCGCCAGCACCCTCTCGGAGACCCAGTACTTC | CASTLSETQYF
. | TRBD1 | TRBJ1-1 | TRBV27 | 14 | TGTGCCAGCAGCCGGGACAGGAGGAACACTGAAGCTTTCTTT | CASSRDRRNTEAFF
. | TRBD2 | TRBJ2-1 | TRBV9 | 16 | TGTGCCAGCAGCGTTGGCTTGACTAGCAGAAACAATGAGCAGTTCTTC | CASSVGLTSRNNEQFF
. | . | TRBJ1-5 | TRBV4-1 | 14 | TGCGCCAGCAGCCAAGAGCGGGGCCCGAGGCCCCAGCATTTT | CASSQERGPRPQHF
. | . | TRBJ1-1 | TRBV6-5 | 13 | TGTGCCAGCAGTCTACACATGAACACTGAAGCTTTCTTT | CASSLHMNTEAFF
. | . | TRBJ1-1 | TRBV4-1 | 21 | TGCGCCAGCAGCCAAGATAGTGTGGGGGCTGGTCGTCTTAACCTTAACACTGAAGCTTTCTTT | CASSQDSVGAGRLNLNTEAFF